Below, 13 T cell receptor beta chains from the same sample are listed, as sequenced in a study of cytomegalovirus exposure and HLA in healthy donors (dated by TCRdb to 2017 to 2019). The method was the immunoSEQ multiplex PCR assay. A mixture of 60 forward primers for TCR Vbeta segments and 13 reverse primers for TCR Jbeta segments was used in the multiplex PCR. The table comes from immuneACCESS by way of TCRdb, which keeps in-frame sequences with V and J called. Part of the clones is missing from these tables; in studies checked, under half for an unresolved V gene and the rest for unknown reasons. This sample lists around 130,000 clones; more than 65% were detected once. 2.5% to 3.5% of the sample is in the top ten clones. The specimen was PBMCs. All receptors derive from a woman aged 18-29 years in good health and CMV-seropositive.

The chain couples TRBV30 to TRBJ2-1; the match to TRBD2 covers 7 bases. Germline values: CDR1 GTSNPN, CDR2 SVGIG (reference sequence). This CDR3 contains 14 residues. J lost 0 bases, V lost 5 bases, and 4 bases had no gene match. This CDR3 reads CAWGLGDSYNEQFF. The CDR3 DNA follows: TGTGCCTGGGGACTAGGGGACTCCTACAATGAGCAGTTCTTC.

V usage is TRBV6-6 and J usage is TRBJ1-1, with TRBD1 matching 8 bases. With V trimmed by 6 bases and J by 0 bases, 3 bases remained unmatched. CDR3 size: 14 residues. Germline V gives CDR1 MNHNY, CDR2 SVGAGI (reference sequence). The CDR3 DNA reads TGTGCCAGCAGGGACAGGGCCATGAACACTGAAGCTTTCTTT. Protein: CASRDRAMNTEAFF.

This clone turned up a few times. The chain has TRBV2 and TRBJ2-7; maybe TRBD2 (7 bases). CDR1 is SNHLY and CDR2 is FYNNEI in the germline V gene. This CDR3 spans 13 amino acids. The ends were cut back, 7 bases at V and 3 bases at J, with 13 bases in the middle. In DNA form, the CDR3 reads TGTGCCAGCACGCGGGGGCTGTACTACGAGCAGTACTTC. This sequence encodes CASTRGLYYEQYF.

V gene TRBV6-5 combines with J gene TRBJ2-1; the match to TRBD2 covers 10 bases. The germline V gene has CDR1 MNHEY and CDR2 SVGAGI. This CDR3 has 16 amino acids. Germline trimming cut 2 bases from V and 9 bases from J; bases unmatched to any gene: 10. CDR3 bases: TGTGCCAGCAGTTACCCCCAGCGGGGGGGCCAATTTGAGCAGTTCTTC. This sequence encodes CASSYPQRGGQFEQFF.

V usage is TRBV19 and J usage is TRBJ2-2; D is unresolved. Per germline, CDR1 LNHDA and CDR2 SQIVND (reference sequence). The length of the CDR3 is 11 residues. V was cut by 7 bases and J by 3 bases, with 3 bases left in between. For the CDR3, the DNA is TGTGCCAGTACCGACACCGGGGAGCTGTTTTTT. It specifies CASTDTGELFF.

In this sample, this clone turned up once. This chain joins TRBV9 and TRBJ2-2; 11 positions agree with TRBD2. The CDR3 covers 18 residues. V was clipped by 4 bases and J by 0 bases; unmatched bases: 8. Germline CDR1 SGDLS, CDR2 YYNGEE. This CDR3 is CASSYGLAGLTNTGELFF. In DNA, the CDR3 is TGTGCCAGCAGCTATGGACTAGCGGGCCTAACGAACACCGGGGAGCTGTTTTTT.

The V gene is TRBV5-1, the J gene TRBJ1-1; TRBD1 is a possible D gene (6 bases). Germline V lookup: CDR1 SGHRS, CDR2 YFSETQ. CDR3 length: 16 amino acids. The germline V and J ends were trimmed by 0 bases and 1 base, with 13 bases remaining between them. The CDR3 coding sequence is TGCGCCAGCAGCTTGGCCGGGGACACCACGAACACTGAAGCTTTCTTT. This gives the protein CASSLAGDTTNTEAFF.

The V gene is TRBV23-1, the J gene TRBJ2-7; 10 bases are shared with TRBD1. TRBV23-1 is noted as an ORF with a role that remains uncertain. The V gene end was trimmed by 2 bases and the J gene end by 3 bases; junction bases not matched to a gene: 1. The CDR3 has 14 amino acids. The CDR3 DNA follows: TGCGCCAGCAGTCAAAGGGACAGGGGCTACGAGCAGTACTTC. Translation: CASSQRDRGYEQYF.

The chain combines TRBV30 with TRBJ1-1, with D tentatively TRBD1 (6 bases). V was cut by 0 bases and J by 0 bases, with 17 bases left in between. The CDR3 runs to 17 residues. In germline, CDR1 is GTSNPN, CDR2 SVGIG (reference sequence). The DNA for the CDR3 is TGTGCCTGGAGTGTGAGGGCCCAGGGGTCCTTGAACACTGAAGCTTTCTTT. This codes for CAWSVRAQGSLNTEAFF. The whole variable domain, filled in from reference TRBV30 and TRBJ1-1, reads SQTIHQWPATLVQPVGSPLSLECTVEGTSNPNLYWYRQAAGRGLQLLFYSVGIGQISSEVPQNLSASRPQDRQFILSSKKLLLSDSGFYLCAWSVRAQGSLNTEAFFGQGTRLTVV.

This clone was observed a few times. The chain joins TRBV25-1 to TRBJ2-3, with D possibly TRBD1 on 6 matching bases. Trimming stripped 4 bases from V and 0 bases from J, with 14 bases between. Per the germline V gene, CDR1 is MGHDK and CDR2 is SYGVNS. CDR3 size: 16 residues. Written as DNA, the CDR3 is TGTGCCAGCAGTGGAAAAGGGGGTATGAGCACAGATACGCAGTATTTT. Translating gives CASSGKGGMSTDTQYF.

The chain joins TRBV6-5 to TRBJ2-1; 10 nucleotides line up with TRBD1. The germline V gene has CDR1 MNHEY and CDR2 SVGAGI. This CDR3 has 15 residues. J lost 3 bases, V lost 8 bases, and 7 bases had no gene match. The CDR3 loop reads CASHRGDRGYNEQFF. The CDR3 bases are TGTGCCAGCCACAGGGGGGACAGGGGCTACAATGAGCAGTTCTTC.

The chain carries TRBV29-1 and TRBJ2-5, with D maybe TRBD2 (6 bases). Between the trimmed V and J ends, which lost 6 bases and 5 bases, there was a span of 22 bases. The CDR3 contains 15 residues. CDR1 and CDR2 from the germline V gene are SQVTM and ANQGSEA. CDR3 coding DNA: TGCAGCGTCGTCCCGGGACTCCCCGTTCGGGAGACCCAGTACTTC. It specifies CSVVPGLPVRETQYF.

The rearrangement links TRBV5-1 to TRBJ2-1; D is possibly TRBD1 (7 bases). V lost 4 bases and J lost 2, with 13 bases in between. The CDR3 has 15 residues. Germline assignment: CDR1 SGHRS and CDR2 YFSETQ. The CDR3 region has the DNA TGCGCCAGCAGCCTCCAGGGGGAGGCCTACAATGAGCAGTTCTTC. This sequence encodes CASSLQGEAYNEQFF.